A single sample is the source of the 10 T cell receptor beta chains below, sequenced in a study of OX40 agonist ivuxolimab in advanced cancers. Clones were sequenced by immunoSEQ multiplex PCR, and TCRdb holds only the in-frame ones, with some missing. The sample lists 77,000 or so clones, roughly 89% occurring once. Specimen: CD4+ or CD8+ T cells sorted from blood, collected in a trial of the OX40 agonist ivuxolimab. These receptor sequences come from an adult with an advanced solid tumor such as melanoma, head and neck, liver or kidney cancer.

This chain uses TRBV5-6 with TRBJ2-7, with D tentatively TRBD1 (6 bases). The ends were cut back, 4 bases at V and 3 bases at J, with 17 bases in the middle. The germline CDR1 and CDR2 sequences are SGHDT and YYEEEE. This CDR3 is built from 15 residues. The CDR3 DNA follows: TGTGCCAGCAGCCTATACCCGGGACAAGTCTACGAGCAGTACTTC. This gives the protein CASSLYPGQVYEQYF.

V gene TRBV28 combines with J gene TRBJ2-1, with a possible D match to TRBD1 (6 bases). Germline CDR1 reads MDHEN; CDR2 reads SYDVKM. The CDR3 runs 15 residues. V lost 4 bases and J 2 bases, leaving 12 bases between the germline ends. In nucleotides, the CDR3 is TGTGCCAGCAGTTCCCGGGACATCCCCTACAATGAGCAGTTCTTC. It codes for CASSSRDIPYNEQFF.

The chain has TRBV28 and TRBJ1-5; 10 nucleotides match TRBD1. V was clipped by 6 bases and J by 3 bases; unmatched bases: 8. Looked up from germline, CDR1 is MDHEN and CDR2 is SYDVKM. CDR3 size: 16 residues. In DNA, the CDR3 is TGTGCCAGCAGATCTCCGGGACAGGGGTTCAATCAGCCCCAGCATTTT. It yields the protein CASRSPGQGFNQPQHF.

The CDR3 here is CATLRMTGSYYTF. The DNA of the CDR3 is TGTGCCACCTTACGGATGACAGGGTCCTACTACACCTTC. V is TRBV10-3 and J is TRBJ1-2; 7 bases fit TRBD1. The germline V gene has CDR1 ENHRY and CDR2 SYGVKD. Unmatched junction bases numbered 15, after V lost 10 bases and J lost 10 bases. The CDR3 is 13 amino acids.

The V gene is TRBV6-1, the J gene TRBJ1-1; 7 bases are a match to TRBD1. Germline V CDR1 and CDR2: MNHNS, SASEGT. The V gene end was trimmed by 2 bases and the J gene end by 11 bases; junction bases not matched to a gene: 8. The CDR3 loop spans 13 amino acids. This CDR3 is CASSESDRLRAFF. CDR3 in DNA: TGTGCCAGCAGTGAATCGGACAGGCTAAGGGCTTTCTTT.

The rearrangement links TRBV6-6 to TRBJ1-6; 8 nucleotides agree with TRBD1. V gave up 10 bases and J gave up 9 bases; unmatched junction bases: 5. CDR3 length: 12 residues. CDR1 is MNHNY and CDR2 is SVGAGI in the germline V gene (reference sequence). This chain's CDR3 is CATRRGPSPLHF. In DNA form, the CDR3 reads TGTGCCACTCGCAGGGGGCCTTCACCCCTCCACTTT.

The genes are TRBV7-3 and TRBJ1-1; D unclear. Trimming removed 2 bases at V and 4 bases at J, with 11 bases between. The V gene's germline CDR1 is SGHTA and CDR2 FQGTGA. The CDR3 sequence is 14 residues long. The CDR3 loop reads CASSLRGSSTEAFF. As DNA, the CDR3 is TGTGCCAGCAGCTTACGGGGATCCTCCACTGAAGCTTTCTTT.

The genes are TRBV19 and TRBJ2-1; no clear D gene. Trimming pared 7 bases from V and 8 bases from J, leaving 18 bases between. The germline V gene encodes CDR1 LNHDA and CDR2 SQIVND (reference sequence). This CDR3 region has 14 residues. The CDR3 sequence is CASTAVGPSHEQFF. The CDR3 nucleotides are TGTGCCAGTACCGCCGTGGGCCCCTCCCATGAGCAGTTCTTC.

J is TRBJ2-3 and V is TRBV5-1; D gene ambiguous. Trimming took 4 bases from V and 3 from J, leaving 9 bases between them. Germline lookup yields CDR1 SGHRS and CDR2 YFSETQ. This CDR3 spans 13 amino acids. CDR3 in amino acids: CASSRTSTDTQYF. The CDR3 DNA reads TGCGCCAGCAGCCGGACCAGTACAGATACGCAGTATTTT.

The CDR3 nucleotides read TGTGCCAGCAGCCAAGATGCCAGGGACGAGCAGTACTTC. This sequence encodes CASSQDARDEQYF. The V and J genes are TRBV4-2 and TRBJ2-5; D perhaps matches TRBD1 (5 bases). The J call is uncertain, as TRBJ2-7 better fits the DNA end. This CDR3 comprises 13 residues. In germline, CDR1 is LGHNA, CDR2 YNFKEQ.